This entry lists 18 T cell receptor beta chains sequenced from one sample in a study of blood T cell repertoires in COVID-19. TCRdb's table, derived via immunoSEQ multiplex PCR, lists solely in-frame clones and lacks some. The data show under 300,000 clones, roughly 88% seen once. Material: PBMCs or T cells enriched from blood (not recorded which). These receptors all come from a woman in her thirties who had recovered from COVID-19.

The chain carries TRBV5-4 and TRBJ2-1; possibly TRBD1 for D (6 bases). Germline CDR1 reads SGHNT; CDR2 reads YYREEE (reference sequence). Trimming took off 7 bases at V and 12 bases at J, with 17 bases between the two ends. The CDR3 runs to 12 residues. CDR3 sequence (DNA): TGTGCCAGCGGGGTAGCAGGGGTCGGGCAGTTCTTC. Encoded protein: CASGVAGVGQFF. Full variable domain (outside the CDR3, taken from reference TRBV5-4 and TRBJ2-1): ETGVTQSPTHLIKTRGQQVTLRCSSQSGHNTVSWYQQALGQGPQFIFQYYREEENGRGNFPPRFSGLQFPNYSSELNVNALELDDSALYLCASGVAGVGQFFGPGTRLTVL.

The chain carries TRBV28 and TRBJ1-3; D not resolved. CDR3 length equals 15 residues. Per the germline V gene, CDR1 is MDHEN and CDR2 is SYDVKM. V was clipped by 4 bases and J by 4 bases, with 14 bases between them. The CDR3 DNA reads TGTGCCAGCAGTTCTTCCCGAACTCGGGGAAACACCATATATTTT. It is translated as CASSSSRTRGNTIYF. Looking up the rest from reference TRBV28 and TRBJ1-3 gives the full variable domain: DVKVTQSSRYLVKRTGEKVFLECVQDMDHENMFWYRQDPGLGLRLIYFSYDVKMKEKGDIPEGYSVSREKKERFSLILESASTNQTSMYLCASSSSRTRGNTIYFGEGSWLTVV.

V is TRBV19 and J is TRBJ2-7; possible D gene TRBD2, 5 bases. The CDR3 spans 13 residues. Germline V CDR1 and CDR2: LNHDA, SQIVND (reference sequence). V lost 5 bases and J lost 5, with 13 bases in between. The CDR3 is CASSPGSSHEQYF. The CDR3 DNA sequence: TGTGCCAGTAGTCCGGGATCCTCGCACGAGCAGTACTTC.

This clone was detected a few times. The chain combines TRBV3-1 (or the pseudogene TRBV3-2) with TRBJ1-5; TRBD1 matches 7 bases. This CDR3 contains 13 residues. The V and J ends lost 5 bases and 7 bases, in that order; junction bases with no gene match: 5. Germline values: CDR1 LGHDT, CDR2 YNNKEL (reference sequence). The CDR3 DNA sequence: TGTGCCAGCAGCTATACAGGGGCCCAGCCCCAGCATTTT. Protein product: CASSYTGAQPQHF.

This chain links TRBV4-1 with TRBJ1-2; maybe TRBD1 (5 bases). Germline V gives CDR1 MGHRA, CDR2 YSYEKL. This CDR3 is 17 amino acids long. With 0 bases removed from V and 8 bases from J, the gap between germline ends came to 22 bases. CDR3 nucleotide sequence: TGCGCCAGCAGCCAAGACGATGGATGGGGTGCCCGGGGGGGCTACACCTTC. This sequence encodes CASSQDDGWGARGGYTF.

This clone has only one observation. CDR3 region: CAIAHLNTEAFF. CDR3 in DNA: TGTGCCATCGCACACCTGAACACTGAAGCTTTCTTT. The chain couples TRBV2 to TRBJ1-1, with D unclear. The germline V gene has CDR1 SNHLY and CDR2 FYNNEI. The V and J ends lost 10 bases and 0 bases respectively, with 9 bases between them. This CDR3 comprises 12 residues.

The chain carries TRBV19 and TRBJ2-5; 16 nucleotides align to TRBD2. The germline V gene encodes CDR1 LNHDA and CDR2 SQIVND (reference sequence). This CDR3 contains 15 residues. Trimming cost V 9 bases and J 4 bases; bases outside gene matches: 5. In DNA, the CDR3 is TGTGCCAGCCGAGGGACTAGCGGGGGGGGAGAGACCCAGTACTTC. Translated, it gives CASRGTSGGGETQYF.

This clone was observed once. The rearrangement joins TRBV27 to TRBJ1-3, with D maybe TRBD1 (5 bases). The germline gives CDR1 MNHEY, CDR2 SMNVEV (reference sequence). V lost 3 bases to trimming and J lost 4 bases, with 16 bases between them. CDR3 length: 16 residues. DNA of the CDR3: TGTGCCAGCAGTTTGGGGCCTGGGGTATTAGGAAACACCATATATTTT. The encoded protein is CASSLGPGVLGNTIYF.

V is TRBV9 and J is TRBJ2-1, with 7 bases identical to TRBD2. V was clipped by 4 bases and J by 10 bases; unmatched bases: 8. The CDR3 sequence is 13 residues long. Germline assignment: CDR1 SGDLS and CDR2 YYNGEE. CDR3 sequence reads: CASSRDYRWEQFF. The CDR3 DNA reads as TGTGCCAGCAGCCGGGACTACCGTTGGGAGCAGTTCTTC.

The CDR3 here is CASSQDRRVPSYEQYF. As DNA, the CDR3 is TGTGCCAGCAGCCAAGATCGTCGGGTTCCCTCCTACGAGCAGTACTTC. V usage is TRBV14 and J usage is TRBJ2-7; no clear D. Germline CDR1 SGHDN, CDR2 FVKESK. The ends were cut back, 0 bases at V and 0 bases at J, with 12 bases in the middle. The CDR3 consists of 16 residues.

Concerning this clone itself: The sample carries other DNA sequences with the same CDR3. This chain uses TRBV3-1 (or the pseudogene TRBV3-2) with TRBJ2-3; 10 nucleotides match TRBD2. The V gene end was trimmed by 4 bases and the J gene end by 0 bases; junction bases not matched to a gene: 4. Looked up from germline, CDR1 is LGHDT and CDR2 is YNNKEL (reference sequence). CDR3 size: 16 residues. The DNA of the CDR3 is TGTGCCAGCAGCCCAGGACTAGCGGCAAGCACAGATACGCAGTATTTT. Protein sequence: CASSPGLAASTDTQYF.

This sequence joins TRBV15 and TRBJ2-7; D is uncertain. Between the trimmed V and J ends, which lost 6 bases and 0 bases, there was a span of 12 bases. Germline V gives CDR1 LNHNV, CDR2 YYDKDF (reference sequence). The CDR3 runs 14 residues. The DNA of the CDR3 is TGTGCCACCAGTCCCCGCGGAAGCTCCTACGAGCAGTACTTC. Encoded protein: CATSPRGSSYEQYF.

This chain connects TRBV5-1 to TRBJ2-5; 8 bases fit TRBD2. V trimming: 4 bases; J trimming: 1 base; junction bases outside the gene matches: 9. CDR1 is SGHRS, CDR2 YFSETQ, per germline. This CDR3 comprises 16 residues. This CDR3 reads CASSDAQAGVQETQYF. The CDR3 DNA is TGCGCCAGCAGCGACGCCCAAGCGGGGGTCCAAGAGACCCAGTACTTC.

The rearrangement uses TRBV28 and TRBJ2-7, with TRBD1 matching over 10 bases. Germline lookup yields CDR1 MDHEN and CDR2 SYDVKM. Losses at the gene ends were 6 bases for V and 6 bases for J; bases not matched to a gene: 11. CDR3 length equals 15 residues. The CDR3 region is CASRGRGTGAGEQYF. CDR3 nucleotides: TGTGCCAGCAGGGGCCGTGGGACAGGGGCTGGCGAGCAGTACTTC.

The V and J genes are TRBV7-3 and TRBJ2-3, with D possibly being TRBD2 (6 bases). Germline values: CDR1 SGHTA, CDR2 FQGTGA. The CDR3 contains 14 residues. The V end was cut by 5 bases, the J end by 1 base, with 10 bases between. The CDR3 region is CASSPWGGTDTQYF. The CDR3 bases are TGTGCCAGCAGCCCGTGGGGGGGCACAGATACGCAGTATTTT.

V usage is TRBV5-8 and J usage is TRBJ2-7; maybe TRBD1 (5 bases). This CDR3 comprises 14 residues. The ends were cut back, 1 base at V and 5 bases at J, with 13 bases in the middle. Germline V CDR1 and CDR2: SGHTS, YDEGEE. The CDR3 nucleotides are TGTGCCAGCAGCTTGTCCGGCAGGGAAGACGAGCAGTACTTC. Its protein product is CASSLSGREDEQYF. Based on the CDR3 plus reference TRBV5-8 and TRBJ2-7, the full variable domain is EAGVTQSPTHLIKTRGQQATLRCSPISGHTSVYWYQQALGLGLQFLLWYDEGEERNRGNFPPRFSGRQFPNYSSELNVNALELEDSALYLCASSLSGREDEQYFGPGTRLTVT.

V is TRBV14 and J is TRBJ2-1; 9 bases map to TRBD1. Germline CDR1 SGHDN, CDR2 FVKESK. This CDR3 region has 17 residues. V lost 10 bases, J lost 3 bases, and 16 bases stayed unmatched. CDR3 in amino acids: CANMLDPGQGLYNEQFF. CDR3 nucleotide sequence: TGTGCCAACATGTTGGACCCGGGACAGGGTCTCTACAATGAGCAGTTCTTC.

The chain carries TRBV6-5 and TRBJ2-3, with 7 bases lining up with TRBD2. V dropped 4 bases and J dropped 5; count of bases not matched to a gene: 9. The germline CDR1 and CDR2 sequences are MNHEY and SVGAGI. The CDR3 is made up of 15 amino acids. CDR3 region: CASSSSGLVGDTQYF. The CDR3 nucleotides are TGTGCCAGCAGTTCCTCAGGACTAGTCGGAGATACGCAGTATTTT.